These 23 T cell receptor beta chains were all obtained from the same sample, sequenced in a study of CD8+ T cells in alopecia areata. Following extraction, RNA underwent reverse transcription to cDNA, which served as the sequencing template. Measured with immunoSEQ multiplex PCR; TCRdb has only the in-frame clones, and not every one. The data hold around 19,000 clones, with approximately 56% observed a single time. Treatment described: oral pan-JAK inhibitor, 5-10 mg twice daily. Specimens obtained from alopecia areata patients comprised lesional scalp punch biopsies and peripheral blood. Sequenced material: skin, taken at week 4, from a patient treated with tofacitinib. The receptors come from a human donor with alopecia areata.

This clone appeared a few times. V and J are TRBV14 and TRBJ1-6; D call uncertain. The V gene's germline CDR1 is SGHDN and CDR2 FVKESK. The CDR3 length is 13 residues. Trimming took off 1 base at V and 8 bases at J, with 6 bases between the two ends. The CDR3 loop reads CASSQVRYSPLHF. The CDR3 bases are TGTGCCAGCAGCCAAGTCCGTTATTCACCCCTCCACTTT.

The CDR3 nucleotides read TGTGCCAGCAGTTACAGAGGGACATTGTCTGAAAAACTGTTTTTT. Residues: CASSYRGTLSEKLFF. The rearrangement joins TRBV6-5 to TRBJ1-4; possibly TRBD1 for D (6 bases). Germline V CDR1 and CDR2: MNHEY, SVGAGI. The CDR3 has 15 amino acids. Trimming shortened V by 2 bases and J by 7 bases, and 14 bases separated the two germline ends.

The chain has TRBV7-8 and TRBJ2-5, with TRBD2 matching 7 bases. This CDR3 has 17 residues. Germline lookup yields CDR1 SGHVS and CDR2 FQNEAQ. V was clipped by 4 bases and J by 2 bases; unmatched bases: 13. CDR3 sequence reads: CASSSRTRGGGQETQYF. The CDR3 DNA follows: TGTGCCAGCAGCTCCCGGACTAGGGGAGGTGGGCAAGAGACCCAGTACTTC.

In this sample, this clone is medium-sized. The chain joins TRBV5-4 to TRBJ2-1; a possible D gene is TRBD2 (5 bases). This CDR3 is built from 14 residues. The V end lost 0 bases, the J end lost 5 bases, and 9 bases lay between the germline ends. CDR1 is SGHNT and CDR2 is YYREEE in the germline V gene (reference sequence). In DNA, the CDR3 is TGTGCCAGCAGCTTGGCCCCCGGGGACAATGAGCAGTTCTTC. It encodes CASSLAPGDNEQFF.

The chain links TRBV7-2 to TRBJ2-5, with a possible D match to TRBD1 (5 bases). From germline, CDR1 is SGHTA and CDR2 FQGNSA. V was cut by 1 base and J by 7 bases, with 7 bases left in between. This CDR3 comprises 12 residues. In nucleotides, the CDR3 is TGTGCCAGCAGCTTAGAAAGGGGGACCCAGTACTTC. This sequence encodes CASSLERGTQYF.

V and J are TRBV5-1 and TRBJ1-1; TRBD1 is a possible D gene (6 bases). Trimming removed 2 bases from V and 2 bases from J, with 19 bases in between. Looked up from germline, CDR1 is SGHRS and CDR2 is YFSETQ. The CDR3 runs 17 residues. The CDR3: CASSLVGQPHINTEAFF. CDR3 bases: TGCGCCAGCAGCTTAGTAGGACAGCCTCATATAAACACTGAAGCTTTCTTT.

This chain joins TRBV5-6 and TRBJ1-2, with D tentatively TRBD1 (5 bases). Deletions cut 4 bases from V and 5 bases from J, with 12 bases between. Germline CDR1 reads SGHDT; CDR2 reads YYEEEE. The CDR3 totals 13 residues. CDR3 coding DNA: TGTGCCAGCAGCCCCATCGACAGTTATGGCTACACCTTC. The encoded protein is CASSPIDSYGYTF.

This chain joins TRBV11-2 and TRBJ2-2; 10 nucleotides match TRBD2. This CDR3 contains 16 residues. Germline CDR1 reads SGHAT; CDR2 reads FQNNGV. The trim removed 4 bases at V and 4 bases at J, leaving 6 bases unmatched. CDR3 protein: CASSSGLAEGTGELFF. CDR3 bases: TGTGCCAGCAGCTCCGGACTAGCGGAGGGCACCGGGGAGCTGTTTTTT.

The chain carries TRBV6-5 and TRBJ1-5, with 9 bases that match TRBD1. The CDR3 has 14 amino acids. The ends lost 5 bases at V and 5 bases at J; junction bases unmatched: 4. CDR1 and CDR2 from the germline V gene are MNHEY and SVGAGI. The CDR3 here is CASSTGGSDQPQHF. CDR3 sequence (DNA): TGTGCCAGCAGTACAGGGGGCTCGGATCAGCCCCAGCATTTT.

The chain carries TRBV10-3 and TRBJ2-7, with a weak D call TRBD1 (6 bases). Germline V gene data show CDR1 as ENHRY and CDR2 as SYGVKD. The CDR3 extends over 13 amino acids. Trimming stripped 4 bases from V and 4 bases from J, with 11 bases between. Here the CDR3 reads CAISGTGIYEQYF. The DNA of the CDR3 is TGTGCCATCAGTGGCACAGGGATATACGAGCAGTACTTC.

V gene TRBV7-9 combines with J gene TRBJ1-4; D is uncertain. This CDR3 region has 17 residues. Trimming stripped 5 bases from V and 5 bases from J, with 21 bases between. Germline V lookup: CDR1 SEHNR, CDR2 FQNEAQ (reference sequence). CDR3 sequence reads: CASSELSVGRGNEKLFF. The CDR3 region has the DNA TGTGCCAGCAGCGAACTTTCGGTGGGTCGCGGAAATGAAAAACTGTTTTTT. Supplemented by reference TRBV7-9 and TRBJ1-4, the full variable domain reads DTGVSQNPRHKITKRGQNVTFRCDPISEHNRLYWYRQTLGQGPEFLTYFQNEAQLEKSRLLSDRFSAERPKGSFSTLEIQRTEQGDSAMYLCASSELSVGRGNEKLFFGSGTQLSVL.

As DNA, the CDR3 is TGTGCCAGCAGCGGTGACAAGGCCAACACTGAAGCTTTCTTT. Protein sequence: CASSGDKANTEAFF. The V gene is TRBV5-4, the J gene TRBJ1-1; D is unclear. V was trimmed by 4 bases and J by 2 bases, leaving 12 bases between them. The CDR3 is 14 residues long. Per the germline V gene, CDR1 is SGHNT and CDR2 is YYREEE (reference sequence).

The chain uses TRBV7-2 and TRBJ1-1; possibly TRBD1 for D (5 bases). The CDR3 totals 14 residues. Germline CDR1 is SGHTA and CDR2 is FQGNSA. V was pared by 8 bases and J by 1 base, with 14 bases between. In DNA, the CDR3 is TGTGCCAGCGGGCCCACGACAGCGAACACTGAAGCTTTCTTT. Amino acids: CASGPTTANTEAFF.

Only a few counts were recorded for this clone. The chain employs TRBV28 and TRBJ2-3, with a tentative D call TRBD2 (6 bases). With 6 bases removed from V and 4 bases from J, the gap between germline ends came to 14 bases. This CDR3 contains 14 residues. The germline V gene encodes CDR1 MDHEN and CDR2 SYDVKM. Written as DNA, the CDR3 is TGTGCCAGCAGCCCGGGAGTGGGTGCAGATACGCAGTATTTT. It specifies CASSPGVGADTQYF.

The chain employs TRBV28 and TRBJ2-5; D is perhaps TRBD2 (6 bases). The ends were cut back, 2 bases at V and 3 bases at J, with 13 bases in the middle. Germline CDR1 and CDR2: MDHEN and SYDVKM. The CDR3 has 15 residues. CDR3 nucleotides: TGTGCCAGCAGTTTAAGCAGGGACTCTAAAGAGACCCAGTACTTC. This codes for CASSLSRDSKETQYF. Looking up the rest from reference TRBV28 and TRBJ2-5 gives the full variable domain: DVKVTQSSRYLVKRTGEKVFLECVQDMDHENMFWYRQDPGLGLRLIYFSYDVKMKEKGDIPEGYSVSREKKERFSLILESASTNQTSMYLCASSLSRDSKETQYFGPGTRLLVL.

Sample share makes this clone medium-sized. The chain couples TRBV5-4 to TRBJ2-1, with 9 bases matching TRBD1. Germline values: CDR1 SGHNT, CDR2 YYREEE (reference sequence). V lost 7 bases and J lost 4; bases outside the gene matches: 9. This CDR3 has 15 residues. CDR3 protein: CASATGTGSYNEQFF. CDR3 DNA sequence: TGTGCCAGCGCAACCGGGACAGGGTCTTACAATGAGCAGTTCTTC.

This clone was picked up a small number of times. The junction differs from germline at one of its ends, possibly a read error. The chain employs TRBV7-7 and TRBJ2-5; possibly TRBD1 for D (6 bases). The CDR3 spans 16 residues. The V gene's germline CDR1 is SSHAT and CDR2 FNYEAQ (reference sequence). The CDR3 here is CASSLWSRTVQETQYF. In DNA, the CDR3 is TGTGCTAGCAGCTTGTGGTCTCGGACAGTACAAGAGACCCAGTACTTC.

The chain uses TRBV6-5 and TRBJ2-3; 11 nucleotides line up with TRBD1. CDR3 size: 15 residues. J lost 6 bases, V lost 5 bases, and 7 bases had no gene match. In germline, CDR1 is MNHEY, CDR2 SVGAGI. The CDR3 nucleotides read TGTGCCAGCAGTAGAGGACAGGGGGCGCCTGATACGCAGTATTTT. Protein: CASSRGQGAPDTQYF.

The table lists this clone with a few counts. This chain connects TRBV28 to TRBJ1-5; maybe TRBD1 (6 bases). Germline CDR1 is MDHEN and CDR2 is SYDVKM. The CDR3 consists of 14 residues. V dropped 5 bases and J dropped 6 bases, with 14 bases sitting between them. CDR3 loop: CASSLWGPGQPQHF. CDR3 DNA sequence: TGTGCCAGCAGTCTTTGGGGGCCGGGTCAGCCCCAGCATTTT.

In this sample, this clone turned up a few times. V is TRBV4-3 and J is TRBJ2-1; 14 bases align to TRBD2. CDR1 LGHNA and CDR2 YSLEER come from the germline V gene. The J segment lost 7 bases and the V segment lost 4 bases, leaving 3 bases of the junction unmatched. The CDR3 is made up of 15 amino acids. CDR3 sequence: CASSPGTSGGNEQFF. The CDR3, as DNA: TGCGCCAGCAGCCCCGGGACTAGCGGGGGTAATGAGCAGTTCTTC.

This clone came up a few times. This chain links TRBV28 with TRBJ2-7; 10 positions match TRBD1. V gave up 4 bases and J gave up 5 bases; unmatched junction bases: 2. This CDR3 comprises 13 residues. Germline assignment: CDR1 MDHEN and CDR2 SYDVKM. The CDR3 protein is CASSSTGGNEQYF. CDR3 nucleotide sequence: TGTGCCAGCAGTTCGACAGGGGGCAACGAGCAGTACTTC.

This sequence joins TRBV11-2 and TRBJ2-3; 11 bases match TRBD2. Germline V gene data show CDR1 as SGHAT and CDR2 as FQNNGV. Trimming at V came to 0 bases and at J to 3 bases, leaving 8 bases not matched to a gene. This CDR3 is built from 18 residues. The CDR3 coding sequence is TGTGCCAGCAGCTTAGAGCCGGGGCTAGCGGGGGGAACAGATACGCAGTATTTT. Its protein product is CASSLEPGLAGGTDTQYF. Using reference TRBV11-2 and TRBJ2-3 for the parts outside the CDR3, the full variable domain is EAGVAQSPRYKIIEKRQSVAFWCNPISGHATLYWYQQILGQGPKLLIQFQNNGVVDDSQLPKDRFSAERLKGVDSTLKIQPAKLEDSAVYLCASSLEPGLAGGTDTQYFGPGTRLTVL.

This sequence joins TRBV5-1 and TRBJ2-5; 8 nucleotides match TRBD2. TRBJ2-7 explains the end of the DNA better; the J call may be wrong. CDR1 and CDR2 (germline): SGHRS, YFSETQ. The CDR3 totals 14 residues. The DNA for the CDR3 is TGCGCCAGCAGTTCCGGGACTAGCTCCTACGAGCAGTACTTC. Protein: CASSSGTSSYEQYF.